The T cell receptor beta chain under discussion was sequenced for a study of CD8 T cells in ankylosing spondylitis. General study results and limits: Earlier authors reported some of these motif variants in reactive arthritis synovial fluid and blood. As for the disease-linked clones, they showed a CD8+ phenotype and occurred at relatively low frequencies in peripheral blood. A TCR beta motif of several highly homologous variants seemed to mark ankylosing spondylitis blood.

V gave up 4 bases and J gave up 7 bases, with 9 bases separating them. Germline CDR1 reads SNHLY; CDR2 reads FYNNEI. The CDR3 contains 12 residues. By quantitative 5'-RACE with molecular barcodes, the TCR beta libraries were made. TCRdb re-analysed the 5' RACE reads in MiXCR, keeping a single row per CDR3 protein. This table holds 200,000 to 250,000 distinct CDR3 sequences, about 10% found once. This clonotype has a count of ten or more. The antigen is undetermined. This chain joins TRBV2 and TRBJ2-3; D unclear. The clonotype comes from a male donor with ankylosing spondylitis or in good health (not recorded which). The sequenced sample consisted of blood, either unsorted or a sorted T cell fraction (not recorded which). CDR3 DNA: TGTGCCAGCAGTGCCCAACTAAATACGCAGTATTTT. Its protein product is CASSAQLNTQYF.